The rows below give T cell receptor beta chains drawn from one sample of a study of blood T cell repertoires in COVID-19. The table came from immunoSEQ multiplex PCR; TCRdb's copy has only in-frame clones and leaves some out. The sample carries over 55,000 clones, 65% to 90% recorded once. Input material: peripheral blood. These receptors came from a man between 45 and 60 years old with acute or convalescent COVID-19. CDR3s include the opening cysteine and the closing phenylalanine or tryptophan. The D gene is left open where the match is weak. Only some rows state a clone size, as once, few, many or a class for expanded clones.

D gene: TRBD2
V gene: TRBV7-6
clone size: NA
J gene: TRBJ2-3
CDR3 DNA: TGTGCCAGCAGCTCCGGACTAGCGGGGGGGCGGACAGATACGCAGTATTTT
CDR3 protein: CASSSGLAGGRTDTQYF

D gene: TRBD2
V gene: TRBV12-5
clone size: once
J gene: TRBJ2-5
CDR3 DNA: TGTGCTAGTGGTTTGGGACTAGCGGGGGACCCAAACCAAGAGACCCAGTACTTC
CDR3 protein: CASGLGLAGDPNQETQYF

D gene: NA
V gene: TRBV19
clone size: NA
J gene: TRBJ2-5
CDR3 DNA: TGTGCCAGTAGTGCCGGCCCCGGGCCGCAGGGGGGAGAGACCCAGTACTTC
CDR3 protein: CASSAGPGPQGGETQYF

D gene: NA
V gene: TRBV7-9
clone size: NA
J gene: TRBJ2-5
CDR3 DNA: TGTGCCAGCAGCCACACTAGTGCCCAAGAGACCCAGTACTTC
CDR3 protein: CASSHTSAQETQYF

D gene: TRBD1
V gene: TRBV4-1
clone size: NA
J gene: TRBJ2-1
CDR3 DNA: TGCGCCAGCAGCTCGCCGGGACAGGGGTCAAATGAGCAGTTCTTC
CDR3 protein: CASSSPGQGSNEQFF

D gene: NA
V gene: TRBV5-1
clone size: NA
J gene: TRBJ2-2
CDR3 DNA: TGCGCCAGCGGTAGACAGACGAACACCGGGGAGCTGTTTTTT
CDR3 protein: CASGRQTNTGELFF

D gene: NA
V gene: TRBV30
clone size: NA
J gene: TRBJ1-2
CDR3 DNA: TGTGCCTGGAGTGCTTCGATGAGGGCTGGCTACACCTTC
CDR3 protein: CAWSASMRAGYTF

D gene: TRBD1
V gene: TRBV6-6
clone size: NA
J gene: TRBJ1-1
CDR3 DNA: TGTGCCAGCCAGGGGGCCCAACCTGAAGCTTTCTTT
CDR3 protein: CASQGAQPEAFF

D gene: TRBD2
V gene: TRBV7-6
clone size: NA
J gene: TRBJ2-2
CDR3 DNA: TGTGCCAGCAGCTTAGAATTAGCGGGGGTCGTCGACACCGGGGAGCTGTTTTTT
CDR3 protein: CASSLELAGVVDTGELFF

D gene: NA
V gene: TRBV19
clone size: NA
J gene: TRBJ1-4
CDR3 DNA: TGTGCCAGTAGTAGCAGCCCCTCGAGGAATGAAAAACTGTTTTTT
CDR3 protein: CASSSSPSRNEKLFF

D gene: NA
V gene: TRBV7-3
clone size: once
J gene: TRBJ2-1
CDR3 DNA: TGTGCCAGCAGCTCCAGACCCCTGGCGGGGGCCCCCTACAATGAGCAGTTCTTC
CDR3 protein: CASSSRPLAGAPYNEQFF

D gene: NA
V gene: TRBV19
clone size: once
J gene: TRBJ1-5
CDR3 DNA: TGTGCCAGTAGTATGGCCCTCACGGGGGACAATCAGCCCCAGCATTTT
CDR3 protein: CASSMALTGDNQPQHF

D gene: NA
V gene: TRBV10-3
clone size: NA
J gene: TRBJ2-7
CDR3 DNA: TGTGCCATCAGTGGCGGGAACGAGCAGTACTTC
CDR3 protein: CAISGGNEQYF